The 20 T cell receptor beta chains presented below share a single source sample, sequenced in a study of T cells in Graves' hyperthyroidism and ophthalmopathy (dated by TCRdb to the late 2010s). Receptors were amplified or captured by multiplex PCR. The data were produced on an Illumina HiSeq 2000. The TCR beta CDR3 regions were amplified from the RNA transcripts. For the first round of RT-PCR on the TCR CDR3, the HTBI primer set was used together with the Qiagen OneStep RT-PCR kit. TCRdb ran its own pipeline on the public reads, namely fastp trimming at Q25 and MiXCR clone calling, and kept in-frame beta chains. Here each entry gathers all rows of one CDR3 protein and keeps the most common genes and DNA. This sample lists some 500,000 distinct CDR3 sequences; about 16% were detected once. About 29% of the sample rests with the top ten. The sample consisted of blood. The receptors stem from a woman aged 30 to 39 with Graves' ophthalmopathy.

This clonotype was found many times. This rearrangement joins TRBV20-1 to TRBJ2-3; possible D gene TRBD1, 5 bases. Trimming took 5 bases from V and 2 from J, leaving 14 bases between them. Germline V CDR1 and CDR2: DFQATT, SNEGSKA (reference sequence). The CDR3 extends over 14 amino acids. The CDR3 is CSALGLTDTDTQYF. The CDR3 bases are TGCAGTGCTCTGGGGCTAACCGACACAGATACGCAGTATTTT.

This clonotype was seen many times. The J gene is TRBJ1-5, the V gene TRBV28; TRBD1 might be the D (6 bases). Germline V gives CDR1 MDHEN, CDR2 SYDVKM. The CDR3 is 13 amino acids. V was clipped by 7 bases and J by 6 bases, with 13 bases between them. The CDR3 loop is CASMLGGSQPQHF. For the CDR3, the DNA is TGTGCCAGCATGTTGGGGGGCTCTCAGCCCCAGCATTTT.

This clonotype was detected ten times or more. The rearrangement joins TRBV2 to TRBJ2-1; TRBD1 or TRBD2 may be the D gene (7 bases each). The V and J ends lost 10 bases and 9 bases respectively, with 13 bases between them. CDR1 is SNHLY and CDR2 is FYNNEI in the germline V gene. There are 11 residues in the CDR3. The CDR3 is CATDREGEQFF. The CDR3 DNA reads as TGTGCCACCGACAGGGAGGGTGAGCAGTTCTTC.

The chain links TRBV12-5 to TRBJ2-7, with D perhaps TRBD1 or TRBD2 (5 bases each). The germline V gene encodes CDR1 LGHNT and CDR2 FRNRAP. The CDR3 loop spans 15 amino acids. V shed 0 bases and J shed 5 bases, with 14 bases lying between them. The CDR3: CASGLVHEGRNEQYF. In nucleotides, the CDR3 is TGTGCTAGTGGTTTGGTACACGAGGGACGTAACGAGCAGTACTTC.

This clonotype was seen a few times. The chain has TRBV27 and TRBJ1-6, with D possibly TRBD1 on 6 matching bases. The germline CDR1 and CDR2 sequences are MNHEY and SMNVEV (reference sequence). The length of the CDR3 is 14 residues. V dropped 4 bases and J dropped 9 bases, with 13 bases sitting between them. The CDR3: CASSSQGGGSPLHF. The CDR3 DNA is TGTGCCAGCAGTTCACAAGGGGGAGGTTCACCCCTCCACTTT.

In its sample, this clonotype was seen many times. This chain joins TRBV5-1 and TRBJ2-7, with unresolved D. CDR1 and CDR2 from the germline V gene are SGHRS and YFSETQ. The CDR3 runs to 14 residues. The ends were cut back, 2 bases at V and 3 bases at J, with 12 bases in the middle. The CDR3: CASSFDSRGYEQYF. The CDR3 DNA follows: TGCGCCAGCAGCTTCGATTCTAGAGGCTACGAGCAGTACTTC.

Ten or more counts support this clonotype. The V gene is TRBV20-1, the J gene TRBJ2-3, with TRBD2 as a possible D gene (6 bases). Trimming stripped 6 bases from V and 6 bases from J, with 16 bases between. Germline lookup yields CDR1 DFQATT and CDR2 SNEGSKA (reference sequence). The CDR3 runs to 13 residues. The CDR3 nucleotides are TGCAGTGCGCGACTAGTGCCTTGGGATACGCAGTATTTT. This translates into CSARLVPWDTQYF.

This clonotype was observed at least ten times. The J gene is TRBJ1-5, the V gene TRBV6-2 or TRBV6-3, with D possibly being TRBD1 (6 bases). The CDR3 has 15 amino acids. V was clipped by 7 bases and J by 2 bases, with 15 bases between them. The germline gives CDR1 MNHEY, CDR2 SVGEGT. For the CDR3, the DNA is TGTGCCAGCACCATAGCAGGGGTCGGCAATCAGCCCCAGCATTTT. Its translation is CASTIAGVGNQPQHF.

The sample holds many counts of this clonotype. V and J are TRBV4-3 and TRBJ2-1; 8 positions agree with TRBD1. CDR1 and CDR2 (germline): LGHNA, YSLEER. V trimming: 3 bases; J trimming: 2 bases; junction bases outside the gene matches: 3. The CDR3 covers 15 residues. CDR3 loop: CASSQRQGTYNEQFF. DNA for the CDR3: TGCGCCAGCAGCCAGAGACAGGGGACCTACAATGAGCAGTTCTTC.

Comment on this clonotype: At one end, the junction sequence differs from germline, possibly due to a read error. V is TRBV6-9 and J is TRBJ1-5; the D gene is possibly TRBD1 (5 bases). Per germline, CDR1 MNHGY and CDR2 SVAAGI. This CDR3 comprises 16 residues. CDR3 residues: CASSASGTPEYQPQHF. The DNA for the CDR3 is TGCGCCAGCAGTGCGTCGGGGACCCCCGAATATCAGCCCCAGCATTTT.

This clonotype was found a few times. The chain carries TRBV20-1 and TRBJ2-2; TRBD1 aligns across 9 bases. The germline gives CDR1 DFQATT, CDR2 SNEGSKA (reference sequence). V shed 4 bases, J shed 3 bases, and the junction held 6 bases outside the gene matches. This CDR3 region has 15 residues. DNA for the CDR3: TGCAGTGCTATTGGAGGGACAGGGCACACCGGGGAGCTGTTTTTT. This gives the protein CSAIGGTGHTGELFF.

The chain has TRBV9 and TRBJ2-2, with D maybe TRBD1 (5 bases). CDR1 and CDR2 (germline): SGDLS, YYNGEE. The CDR3 spans 15 residues. Between the trimmed V and J ends, which lost 3 bases and 0 bases, there was a span of 9 bases. CDR3 sequence: CASSADSPNTGELFF. In DNA, the CDR3 is TGTGCCAGCAGCGCCGACAGCCCGAACACCGGGGAGCTGTTTTTT.

This clonotype has at least ten counts. V gene TRBV28 combines with J gene TRBJ2-4; D is perhaps TRBD1 (5 bases). The CDR3 consists of 16 residues. Trimming stripped 10 bases from V and 4 bases from J, with 23 bases between. The germline V gene has CDR1 MDHEN and CDR2 SYDVKM. CDR3 DNA: TGTGCCACATCCACCCCAAGCAGGGCTGGGAAAAACATTCAGTACTTC. Amino acids: CATSTPSRAGKNIQYF.

In nucleotides, the CDR3 is TGTGCCAGTCCAGTTGGCGGGACTAGCGGGAGTCGGGTCACCGGGGAGCTGTTTTTT. This codes for CASPVGGTSGSRVTGELFF. The rearrangement links TRBV28 to TRBJ2-2; 14 bases align to TRBD2. Per germline, CDR1 MDHEN and CDR2 SYDVKM. V trimming: 9 bases; J trimming: 4 bases; junction bases outside the gene matches: 16. This CDR3 has 19 residues.

The V and J genes are TRBV30 and TRBJ2-7, with D perhaps given as TRBD1 or TRBD2 (6 bases each). V lost 0 bases and J 2 bases, leaving 11 bases between the germline ends. This CDR3 contains 14 residues. CDR1 is GTSNPN and CDR2 is SVGIG in the germline V gene (reference sequence). CDR3 bases: TGTGCCTGGAGTGTGGGGGGCGACACCTACGAGCAGTACTTC. Its translation is CAWSVGGDTYEQYF.

This clonotype has at least ten counts. This chain uses TRBV12-3 or TRBV12-4 with TRBJ1-1, with D uncertain. This CDR3 has 14 amino acids. The germline V and J ends were trimmed by 2 bases and 2 bases, with 9 bases remaining between them. The CDR3 protein is CASSLWAFNTEAFF. CDR3 in DNA: TGTGCCAGCAGTTTATGGGCCTTCAACACTGAAGCTTTCTTT.

V usage is TRBV6-2 or TRBV6-3 and J usage is TRBJ2-3, with D uncertain. Per germline, CDR1 MNHEY and CDR2 SVGEGT. The V end was cut by 6 bases, the J end by 3 bases, with 13 bases between. The CDR3 has 14 residues. The CDR3 loop reads CASSRAPATDTQYF. Here the CDR3 DNA reads TGTGCCAGCAGCCGCGCTCCAGCGACAGATACGCAGTATTTT.

This clonotype was counted ten times or more. This chain joins TRBV20-1 and TRBJ1-6, with a tentative D call TRBD1 (6 bases). CDR3 length: 12 residues. CDR1 DFQATT and CDR2 SNEGSKA come from the germline V gene (reference sequence). The CDR3 spells CSSAGGGSPLHF. CDR3 bases: TGCAGCTCCGCGGGGGGCGGGTCACCCCTCCACTTT.

This clonotype showed up many times. The genes are TRBV28 and TRBJ1-5; a possible D gene is TRBD1 (5 bases). Trimming stripped 4 bases from V and 5 bases from J, with 12 bases between. The CDR3 sequence is 14 residues long. The germline CDR1 and CDR2 sequences are MDHEN and SYDVKM. CDR3 DNA: TGTGCCAGCAGTTACAGGTTTCTTTATCAGCCCCAGCATTTT. This encodes CASSYRFLYQPQHF.

Here the CDR3 reads CASSFDEADTQYF. CDR3 sequence (DNA): TGTGCCAGCAGTTTTGACGAGGCAGATACGCAGTATTTT. The genes are TRBV27 and TRBJ2-3; D remains unclear. CDR1 is MNHEY, CDR2 SMNVEV, per germline (reference sequence). Trimming stripped 3 bases from V and 4 bases from J, with 8 bases between. The CDR3 covers 13 residues.